These T cell receptor beta chains were read from a single sample in a study of blood T cell repertoires in COVID-19. Profiling relied on immunoSEQ multiplex PCR, and the TCRdb table lists in-frame clones only, not all of them. The table includes 200,000 to 250,000 clones, about 84% detected once. Sequenced: PBMCs or T cells enriched from blood (not recorded which). The source of these receptors is a man between 60 and 75 years old who had recovered from COVID-19. Each CDR3 is given with its conserved first and last residue. A D gene is named only where the DNA matches it firmly. The size entry is marked missing in some rows and otherwise reads once, few, many or a size class.

TRBD1,-,TRBV2,TRBJ1-2,CASSGGQYSGYTF,TGTGCCAGCAGTGGGGGACAGTATTCTGGCTACACCTTC
-,-,TRBV7-2,TRBJ2-7,CASSLAPGSSYEQYF,TGTGCCAGCAGCTTAGCCCCGGGTAGCTCCTACGAGCAGTACTTC
TRBD1,-,TRBV4-3,TRBJ1-6,CASSQDRVSPLHF,TGCGCCAGCAGCCAGGACAGGGTGTCACCCCTCCACTTT
TRBD1,few,TRBV4-3,TRBJ2-2,CASSQDPAGTGGKMGTGELFF,TGCGCCAGCAGCCAAGATCCCGCGGGGACAGGGGGCAAAATGGGCACCGGGGAGCTGTTTTTT
-,-,TRBV19,TRBJ1-3,CASSTGGTPYYSGNTIYF,TGTGCCAGTAGTACGGGGGGGACACCGTACTACTCTGGAAACACCATATATTTT
-,-,TRBV5-6,TRBJ1-2,CASSLSAHYGYTF,TGTGCCAGCAGCTTATCAGCGCACTATGGCTACACCTTC
TRBD2,-,TRBV11-2,TRBJ2-5,CASSLGLGGGRGETQYF,TGTGCCAGCAGCTTAGGCCTTGGCGGGGGAAGAGGAGAGACCCAGTACTTC
TRBD1,-,TRBV4-2,TRBJ1-6,CASSTGTVNSPLHF,TGTGCCAGCAGCACCGGGACAGTTAATTCACCCCTCCACTTT
-,-,TRBV7-2,TRBJ1-2,CASSFQGMGGYTF,TGTGCCAGCAGCTTCCAGGGGATGGGCGGCTACACCTTC
-,few,TRBV2,TRBJ2-5,CATAGKTQETQYF,TGTGCCACTGCAGGGAAGACCCAAGAGACCCAGTACTTC
TRBD1,few,TRBV6-5,TRBJ1-2,CASSRQGKANYGYTF,TGTGCCAGCAGTCGACAGGGGAAAGCTAACTATGGCTACACCTTC
TRBD1,-,TRBV6-2/TRBV6-3,TRBJ2-7,CASSYSDRTYEQYF,TGTGCCAGCAGTTACTCGGACAGGACCTACGAGCAGTACTTC
TRBD1,-,TRBV29-1,TRBJ2-7,CSARQGGEQYF,TGCAGCGCTCGACAGGGGGGTGAGCAGTACTTC
-,-,TRBV6-5,TRBJ1-2,CASTWVAGANYGYTF,TGTGCCAGCACATGGGTCGCAGGGGCTAACTATGGCTACACCTTC
TRBD1,-,TRBV18,TRBJ2-5,CASSPGTAGETQYF,TGTGCCAGCTCACCAGGGACAGCTGGGGAGACCCAGTACTTC
TRBD1,-,TRBV7-9,TRBJ1-5,CASSLDGTGNQPQHF,TGTGCCAGCAGCTTAGATGGGACAGGCAATCAGCCCCAGCATTTT
-,-,TRBV19,TRBJ2-3,CASSSRGTDTQYF,TGTGCCAGTAGTAGCAGGGGCACAGATACGCAGTATTTT
-,-,TRBV11-2,TRBJ2-7,CASSLDHGTSSYEQYF,TGTGCCAGCAGCTTAGATCACGGGACAAGCTCCTACGAGCAGTACTTC
-,-,TRBV11-2,TRBJ2-7,CASSLGYNTYEQYF,TGTGCCAGCAGCTTAGGCTATAATACCTACGAGCAGTACTTC
-,-,TRBV6-1,TRBJ1-6,CASSEAGVDNSPLHF,TGTGCCAGCAGTGAAGCAGGGGTAGATAATTCACCCCTCCACTTT
-,-,TRBV11-3,TRBJ1-1,CASSSTFEAFF,TGTGCCAGCAGCTCCACTTTTGAAGCTTTCTTT
-,-,TRBV7-9,TRBJ2-3,CASSLPGAVDTQYF,TGTGCCAGCAGCTTACCAGGGGCGGTAGATACGCAGTATTTT
TRBD1,once,TRBV19,TRBJ1-2,CASSIRTGRGTYGYTF,TGTGCCAGTAGTATCCGGACAGGTCGGGGCACCTATGGCTACACCTTC